A selection of T cell receptor beta chains follows, all from one sample in a study of T cell changes during pregnancy in multiple sclerosis. Sequencing was performed with immunoSEQ multiplex PCR; in TCRdb, only in-frame clones are kept and a portion is missing. The table lists around 56,000 clones, more than 85% of them singletons. The sequences come from CD4+ T cells from peripheral blood mononuclear cells, collected in the third trimester of pregnancy. The receptors originated from a female donor with multiple sclerosis, enrolled in a pregnancy study. CDR3s include the opening cysteine and the closing phenylalanine or tryptophan. The D gene is left open where the match is weak. A clone size is listed for some rows: how often the clone was seen (once, few, many), or a class if it is expanded.

CDR3aa: CASSLFPSGGANEQFF
CDR3nt: TGTGCCAGCAGTTTATTTCCTAGCGGGGGGGCCAATGAGCAGTTCTTC
v_gene: TRBV27
j_gene: TRBJ2-1
d_gene: TRBD2
abundance: NA

CDR3aa: CASSPAGFTGELFF
CDR3nt: TGCGCCAGCAGCCCCGCAGGGTTCACCGGGGAGCTGTTTTTT
v_gene: TRBV4-3
j_gene: TRBJ2-2
d_gene: NA
abundance: NA

CDR3aa: CASGLTSGGSAKFF
CDR3nt: TGTGCCAGCGGATTGACTAGCGGGGGGTCTGCTAAGTTCTTC
v_gene: TRBV7-3
j_gene: TRBJ2-1
d_gene: TRBD2
abundance: NA

CDR3aa: CAWRIWGTSGRSSDTQYF
CDR3nt: TGTGCCTGGAGGATATGGGGGACTAGCGGGAGGAGCTCAGATACGCAGTATTTT
v_gene: TRBV30
j_gene: TRBJ2-3
d_gene: TRBD2
abundance: once

CDR3aa: CASSIQDQETQYF
CDR3nt: TGTGCCAGTAGTATCCAGGACCAAGAGACCCAGTACTTC
v_gene: TRBV19
j_gene: TRBJ2-5
d_gene: NA
abundance: NA

CDR3aa: CASSVGTSGGYEQYF
CDR3nt: TGTGCCAGCAGCGTAGGGACTAGCGGGGGCTACGAGCAGTACTTC
v_gene: TRBV9
j_gene: TRBJ2-7
d_gene: TRBD2
abundance: NA

CDR3aa: CASRRDYGYTF
CDR3nt: TGTGCCAGCAGACGGGACTATGGCTACACCTTC
v_gene: TRBV9
j_gene: TRBJ1-2
d_gene: NA
abundance: NA

CDR3aa: CASRAGSVYGYTF
CDR3nt: TGTGCCAGCAGGGCAGGGTCCGTCTATGGCTACACCTTC
v_gene: TRBV6-1
j_gene: TRBJ1-2
d_gene: NA
abundance: NA

CDR3aa: CASSRGGTNTGELFF
CDR3nt: TGTGCCAGCAGTCGCGGGGGGACGAACACCGGGGAGCTGTTTTTT
v_gene: TRBV11-3
j_gene: TRBJ2-2
d_gene: TRBD2
abundance: NA

CDR3aa: CASSQQTTNEKLFF
CDR3nt: TGTGCCAGCAGCCAACAGACAACTAATGAAAAACTGTTTTTT
v_gene: TRBV7-9
j_gene: TRBJ1-4
d_gene: NA
abundance: once

CDR3aa: CASSPDREVQPQHF
CDR3nt: TGCGCCAGCAGCCCGGACAGGGAGGTTCAGCCCCAGCATTTT
v_gene: TRBV5-1
j_gene: TRBJ1-5
d_gene: TRBD1
abundance: NA

CDR3aa: CAISDGQGGNEQFF
CDR3nt: TGTGCCATCAGTGACGGACAGGGGGGTAATGAGCAGTTCTTC
v_gene: TRBV10-3
j_gene: TRBJ2-1
d_gene: TRBD1
abundance: NA

CDR3aa: CASSGGGLGQYF
CDR3nt: TGTGCCAGCAGCGGGGGGGGTCTAGGGCAGTACTTC
v_gene: TRBV9
j_gene: TRBJ2-7
d_gene: TRBD2
abundance: once

CDR3aa: CASSLGASQETQYF
CDR3nt: TGTGCCAGCAGCTTGGGAGCCTCCCAAGAGACCCAGTACTTC
v_gene: TRBV5-8
j_gene: TRBJ2-5
d_gene: NA
abundance: once

CDR3aa: CASRASSSEQYF
CDR3nt: TGTGCCAGCCGGGCTAGCTCTAGCGAGCAGTACTTC
v_gene: TRBV6-5
j_gene: TRBJ2-7
d_gene: NA
abundance: NA

CDR3aa: CASGLALAGALNEQFF
CDR3nt: TGTGCTAGTGGTTTGGCCCTGGCGGGAGCCCTCAATGAGCAGTTCTTC
v_gene: TRBV12-5
j_gene: TRBJ2-1
d_gene: TRBD2
abundance: NA

CDR3aa: CASSQQNTDTQYF
CDR3nt: TGTGCCAGCAGCCAACAAAACACAGATACGCAGTATTTT
v_gene: TRBV4-2
j_gene: TRBJ2-3
d_gene: NA
abundance: NA

CDR3aa: CASSSGGYNEQFF
CDR3nt: TGTGCCAGTAGTTCCGGAGGGTACAATGAGCAGTTCTTC
v_gene: TRBV19
j_gene: TRBJ2-1
d_gene: NA
abundance: once

CDR3aa: CASSFREYNEQFF
CDR3nt: TGTGCCAGCAGTTTTAGGGAGTACAATGAGCAGTTCTTC
v_gene: TRBV27
j_gene: TRBJ2-1
d_gene: NA
abundance: NA

CDR3aa: CAIRPGQKTETQYF
CDR3nt: TGTGCCATCAGGCCGGGACAGAAAACGGAGACCCAGTACTTC
v_gene: TRBV10-3
j_gene: TRBJ2-5
d_gene: TRBD1
abundance: NA

CDR3aa: CSVEGGGGEQYF
CDR3nt: TGCAGCGTTGAAGGTGGCGGGGGCGAGCAGTACTTC
v_gene: TRBV29-1
j_gene: TRBJ2-7
d_gene: TRBD2
abundance: NA

CDR3aa: CASRVKRDLYGYTF
CDR3nt: TGTGCCAGCAGAGTTAAGCGGGACCTCTATGGCTACACCTTC
v_gene: TRBV5-8
j_gene: TRBJ1-2
d_gene: NA
abundance: NA

CDR3aa: CASSLQGAQLSDTQYF
CDR3nt: TGTGCCAGCAGTTTACAGGGGGCTCAGTTATCGGATACGCAGTATTTT
v_gene: TRBV6-5
j_gene: TRBJ2-3
d_gene: TRBD1
abundance: NA

CDR3aa: CASSKADSETGRRAYEQYF
CDR3nt: TGTGCCAGCAGCAAAGCGGATTCGGAGACAGGTCGCCGGGCCTACGAGCAGTACTTC
v_gene: TRBV21-1
j_gene: TRBJ2-7
d_gene: NA
abundance: NA

CDR3aa: CASSLQGNTEAFF
CDR3nt: TGTGCCAGCAGTCTTCAGGGAAACACTGAAGCTTTCTTT
v_gene: TRBV6-5
j_gene: TRBJ1-1
d_gene: NA
abundance: NA

CDR3aa: CASSGLSGHGTGNQPQHF
CDR3nt: TGTGCCAGCAGTGGTCTCTCTGGGCACGGGACAGGGAATCAGCCCCAGCATTTT
v_gene: TRBV2
j_gene: TRBJ1-5
d_gene: TRBD1
abundance: NA

CDR3aa: CATRRGQGAEKLFF
CDR3nt: TGTGCCACGCGACGGGGACAGGGAGCTGAAAAACTGTTTTTT
v_gene: TRBV6-5
j_gene: TRBJ1-4
d_gene: TRBD1
abundance: NA

CDR3aa: CASSLDRGTGEKLFF
CDR3nt: TGTGCCAGCAGCTTGGATAGGGGGACGGGTGAAAAACTGTTTTTT
v_gene: TRBV5-4
j_gene: TRBJ1-4
d_gene: NA
abundance: NA

CDR3aa: CASSLGAGETQYF
CDR3nt: TGTGCCAGCAGCTTGGGGGCCGGGGAGACCCAGTACTTC
v_gene: TRBV7-2
j_gene: TRBJ2-5
d_gene: NA
abundance: NA

CDR3aa: CASGWTGESHTEAFF
CDR3nt: TGCGCCAGCGGATGGACAGGGGAGTCCCACACTGAAGCTTTCTTT
v_gene: TRBV10-1
j_gene: TRBJ1-1
d_gene: TRBD1
abundance: NA

CDR3aa: CASSAWGDRSTDTQYF
CDR3nt: TGTGCCAGCAGCGCCTGGGGGGACCGAAGCACAGATACGCAGTATTTT
v_gene: TRBV9
j_gene: TRBJ2-3
d_gene: NA
abundance: NA

CDR3aa: CASSELQGAQYF
CDR3nt: TGTGCCAGCAGCGAGCTACAGGGGGCGCAGTACTTC
v_gene: TRBV7-2
j_gene: TRBJ2-7
d_gene: TRBD1
abundance: NA

CDR3aa: CASSLRGDSNQPQHF
CDR3nt: TGTGCCAGCAGTTTACGGGGAGATAGCAATCAGCCCCAGCATTTT
v_gene: TRBV6-6
j_gene: TRBJ1-5
d_gene: NA
abundance: NA

CDR3aa: CATGQGSYEQYF
CDR3nt: TGTGCCACCGGACAGGGGTCCTACGAGCAGTACTTC
v_gene: TRBV19
j_gene: TRBJ2-7
d_gene: TRBD1
abundance: NA

CDR3aa: CASSQDPFSSYEQYF
CDR3nt: TGCGCCAGCAGCCAAGATCCGTTTAGCTCCTACGAGCAGTACTTC
v_gene: TRBV4-1
j_gene: TRBJ2-7
d_gene: NA
abundance: NA

CDR3aa: CASSFGLAGHNEQFF
CDR3nt: TGTGCCAGCAGCTTCGGACTAGCGGGGCATAATGAGCAGTTCTTC
v_gene: TRBV7-2
j_gene: TRBJ2-1
d_gene: TRBD2
abundance: NA

CDR3aa: CASSLGTSGVGYEQYF
CDR3nt: TGTGCCAGCAGCTTAGGAACTAGCGGGGTGGGGTACGAGCAGTACTTC
v_gene: TRBV7-2
j_gene: TRBJ2-7
d_gene: TRBD2
abundance: NA

CDR3aa: CASSPGASGNTIYF
CDR3nt: TGTGCCAGCTCTCCGGGAGCCTCTGGAAACACCATATATTTT
v_gene: TRBV6-1
j_gene: TRBJ1-3
d_gene: NA
abundance: NA

CDR3aa: CASSLAGGNYGYTF
CDR3nt: TGTGCCAGCAGCTTGGCCGGCGGCAACTATGGCTACACCTTC
v_gene: TRBV5-4
j_gene: TRBJ1-2
d_gene: NA
abundance: NA

CDR3aa: CAWNPGLAGGPGTGELFF
CDR3nt: TGTGCCTGGAACCCGGGACTAGCGGGTGGACCGGGGACCGGGGAGCTGTTTTTT
v_gene: TRBV30
j_gene: TRBJ2-2
d_gene: TRBD2
abundance: NA

CDR3aa: CASSLDGGSNTEAFF
CDR3nt: TGTGCCAGCAGCTTAGACGGCGGCTCAAACACTGAAGCTTTCTTT
v_gene: TRBV11-2
j_gene: TRBJ1-1
d_gene: NA
abundance: NA

CDR3aa: CAWRLAGARGEQYF
CDR3nt: TGTGCCTGGAGACTAGCGGGAGCACGGGGTGAGCAGTACTTC
v_gene: TRBV30
j_gene: TRBJ2-7
d_gene: TRBD2
abundance: NA

CDR3aa: CAWSDGTGLNYGYTF
CDR3nt: TGTGCCTGGAGCGACGGGACAGGTCTTAACTATGGCTACACCTTC
v_gene: TRBV30
j_gene: TRBJ1-2
d_gene: TRBD1
abundance: NA

CDR3aa: CASSSQWNEQFF
CDR3nt: TGTGCCAGCAGCTCCCAGTGGAATGAGCAGTTCTTC
v_gene: TRBV7-3
j_gene: TRBJ2-1
d_gene: NA
abundance: NA

CDR3aa: CASRGTEHEQFF
CDR3nt: TGTGCCAGCCGGGGGACAGAACATGAGCAGTTCTTC
v_gene: TRBV6-6
j_gene: TRBJ2-1
d_gene: NA
abundance: NA

CDR3aa: CASSYRSPQEADTQYF
CDR3nt: TGTGCCAGCAGTTACAGGTCACCCCAGGAGGCAGATACGCAGTATTTT
v_gene: TRBV6-5
j_gene: TRBJ2-3
d_gene: NA
abundance: once

CDR3aa: CATRRGGMETNEKLFF
CDR3nt: TGCGCCACTCGACGGGGGGGCATGGAAACTAATGAAAAACTGTTTTTT
v_gene: TRBV5-1
j_gene: TRBJ1-4
d_gene: NA
abundance: once

CDR3aa: CASSQEAPGTGLLLRNSPLHF
CDR3nt: TGCGCCAGCAGCCAAGAAGCCCCCGGGACAGGTCTCCTCTTACGGAATTCACCCCTCCACTTT
v_gene: TRBV4-3
j_gene: TRBJ1-6
d_gene: TRBD1
abundance: NA